This passage covers 19 T cell receptor beta chains from one sample sequenced in a study of blood T cell repertoires in COVID-19 (TCRdb year 2020). Library preparation employed the immunoSEQ multiplex PCR assay. TCRdb holds this immuneACCESS table with in-frame rearrangements only. Some clones are missing; in checked studies, unresolved V genes explain under half, and the rest has no known cause. For this sample the table gives a few hundred thousand clones, of which about 86% were detected only once. The biggest ten clones account for around 4.1% of the sample. Source material: PBMCs or T cells enriched from blood (not recorded which). The receptors stem from a man under 40 with acute COVID-19.

The V and J genes are TRBV12-5 and TRBJ2-5, with 8 nucleotides matching TRBD2. The germline gives CDR1 LGHNT, CDR2 FRNRAP. Trimming cost V 0 bases and J 1 base; bases outside gene matches: 7. The CDR3 runs 17 residues. This CDR3 reads CASGLVAGEVVQETQYF. DNA of the CDR3: TGTGCTAGTGGTTTGGTAGCGGGAGAAGTAGTCCAAGAGACCCAGTACTTC. The full variable domain, in which reference TRBV12-5 and TRBJ2-5 provide the parts outside the CDR3, is DARVTQTPRHKVTEMGQEVTMRCQPILGHNTVFWYRQTMMQGLELLAYFRNRAPLDDSGMPKDRFSAEMPDATLATLKIQPSEPRDSAVYFCASGLVAGEVVQETQYFGPGTRLLVL.

The chain employs TRBV3-1 (or the pseudogene TRBV3-2) and TRBJ2-3; 8 positions match TRBD2. This CDR3 spans 16 amino acids. CDR1 and CDR2 from the germline V gene are LGHDT and YNNKEL (reference sequence). With V trimmed by 1 base and J by 0 bases, 3 bases remained unmatched. The CDR3 region is CASSQVLAVSTDTQYF. The CDR3 region has the DNA TGTGCCAGCAGCCAAGTACTAGCGGTTAGCACAGATACGCAGTATTTT.

V and J are TRBV7-9 and TRBJ1-2; unclear D gene. This CDR3 has 14 amino acids. Germline V lookup: CDR1 SEHNR, CDR2 FQNEAQ (reference sequence). V lost 4 bases and J lost 2, with 11 bases in between. CDR3 residues: CASSSTGVNYGYTF. In DNA, the CDR3 is TGTGCCAGCAGCTCGACCGGGGTAAACTATGGCTACACCTTC.

As regards this clone: Germline and junction disagree at one end, which may indicate a read error. The chain links TRBV5-1 to TRBJ2-5, with D possibly TRBD1 on 5 matching bases. The CDR3 is 14 amino acids. In germline, CDR1 is SGHRS, CDR2 YFSETQ. Written as DNA, the CDR3 is TGTGCCAGCAGCTCTAGGGGTCCGTGGGAGACCCAGTACTTC. Its protein is CASSSRGPWETQYF.

The chain recombines TRBV24-1 with TRBJ1-5; D is perhaps TRBD1 (5 bases). The V end was cut by 4 bases, the J end by 3 bases, with 12 bases between. This CDR3 is 15 amino acids long. CDR1 and CDR2 (germline): KGHDR, SFDVKD. The CDR3 sequence: CATSEAKGVNQPQHF. The CDR3 DNA sequence: TGTGCCACCAGTGAAGCCAAAGGGGTCAATCAGCCCCAGCATTTT.

The chain joins TRBV11-2 to TRBJ1-4; TRBD1 aligns across 10 bases. With 5 bases clipped from V and 7 bases from J, the junction kept 7 bases outside the gene matches. CDR1 and CDR2 from the germline V gene are SGHAT and FQNNGV. The CDR3 loop spans 15 amino acids. The CDR3, as DNA: TGTGCCAGCAGCGTAACCGGGACAGGGGTTGAAAAACTGTTTTTT. It is translated as CASSVTGTGVEKLFF.

The rearrangement links TRBV19 to TRBJ2-3; no reliable D call. The germline V and J ends were trimmed by 3 bases and 6 bases, with 19 bases remaining between them. Germline V CDR1 and CDR2: LNHDA, SQIVND (reference sequence). This CDR3 region has 16 residues. The CDR3 loop reads CASSIPQVQRSDTQYF. The CDR3 DNA sequence: TGTGCCAGTAGTATCCCCCAGGTCCAACGTTCGGATACGCAGTATTTT.

This chain joins TRBV28 and TRBJ1-2, with unresolved D. The V end lost 6 bases, the J end lost 5 bases, and 7 bases lay between the germline ends. This CDR3 has 11 residues. Per germline, CDR1 MDHEN and CDR2 SYDVKM. CDR3 DNA: TGTGCCAGCAGGATGACATATGGCTACACCTTC. Translation gives CASRMTYGYTF.

The chain uses TRBV5-6 and TRBJ2-5, with a possible D match to TRBD1 (6 bases). The germline V and J ends were trimmed by 0 bases and 4 bases, with 7 bases remaining between them. Germline loops: CDR1 SGHDT, CDR2 YYEEEE. This CDR3 spans 13 amino acids. DNA of the CDR3: TGTGCCAGCAGCTTGGACAGGGCAGAGACCCAGTACTTC. Translating gives CASSLDRAETQYF.

The CDR3 spells CSVLRQGADYEQFF. The CDR3 nucleotides read TGCAGCGTTCTTCGACAGGGGGCGGACTATGAGCAGTTCTTC. The chain employs TRBV29-1 and TRBJ2-1; TRBD1 agrees at 10 bases. Per germline, CDR1 SQVTM and CDR2 ANQGSEA. This CDR3 is built from 14 residues. The J segment lost 8 bases and the V segment lost 5 bases, leaving 9 bases of the junction unmatched.

Comment on this clone: Other DNA sequences in the same sample also yield this CDR3. The rearrangement uses TRBV2 and TRBJ1-5; D is uncertain. This CDR3 comprises 14 residues. Trimming took off 3 bases at V and 4 bases at J, with 10 bases between the two ends. The V gene's germline CDR1 is SNHLY and CDR2 FYNNEI. The CDR3 sequence is CASSEGRRNQPQHF. The DNA of the CDR3 is TGTGCCAGCAGTGAGGGCAGACGAAATCAGCCCCAGCATTTT.

The chain combines TRBV9 with TRBJ1-5; 10 bases match TRBD1. The J segment lost 2 bases and the V segment lost 3 bases, leaving 5 bases of the junction unmatched. This CDR3 is built from 16 residues. CDR1 is SGDLS and CDR2 is YYNGEE in the germline V gene. CDR3 loop: CASSGGQGTGNQPQHF. CDR3 DNA sequence: TGTGCCAGCAGCGGGGGACAGGGGACCGGCAATCAGCCCCAGCATTTT. The variable domain in full, with the rest retrieved from reference TRBV9 and TRBJ1-5, is DSGVTQTPKHLITATGQRVTLRCSPRSGDLSVYWYQQSLDQGLQFLIQYYNGEERAKGNILERFSAQQFPDLHSELNLSSLELGDSALYFCASSGGQGTGNQPQHFGDGTRLSIL.

The gene calls are TRBV19 and TRBJ1-5; the D gene is possibly TRBD1 (6 bases). Trimming left V 6 bases short and J 0 bases short, with 12 bases between. The CDR3 is 15 residues long. The V gene's germline CDR1 is LNHDA and CDR2 SQIVND (reference sequence). CDR3 residues: CASRRGYDSNQPQHF. The CDR3 DNA sequence: TGTGCCAGTAGAAGGGGGTACGATAGCAATCAGCCCCAGCATTTT.

This rearrangement joins TRBV5-4 to TRBJ2-2; 7 bases line up with TRBD1. Germline V gene lookup returns CDR1 SGHNT and CDR2 YYREEE (reference sequence). V lost 4 bases, J lost 0 bases, and 9 bases stayed unmatched. CDR3 length: 17 residues. The CDR3, as DNA: TGTGCCAGCAGCCTCCCTGGACAGGTCTCGAACACCGGGGAGCTGTTTTTT. This codes for CASSLPGQVSNTGELFF.

This clone was found once. The chain is built from TRBV5-1 and TRBJ1-3; D unclear. Trimming left V 5 bases short and J 0 bases short, with 6 bases between. The germline V gene has CDR1 SGHRS and CDR2 YFSETQ. The length of the CDR3 is 13 residues. CDR3 region: CASREGSGNTIYF. CDR3 DNA sequence: TGCGCCAGCAGGGAGGGCTCTGGAAACACCATATATTTT.

The chain joins TRBV3-1 (or the pseudogene TRBV3-2) to TRBJ1-4; D ambiguous. Deletions cut 3 bases from V and 1 base from J, with 12 bases between. Looked up from germline, CDR1 is LGHDT and CDR2 is YNNKEL (reference sequence). The CDR3 spans 16 residues. The CDR3 loop reads CASSHRIGGTNEKLFF. CDR3 in DNA: TGTGCCAGCAGCCATCGTATCGGAGGAACTAATGAAAAACTGTTTTTT.

This clone was recorded once. The genes are TRBV28 and TRBJ2-5, with D unclear. Germline CDR1 reads MDHEN; CDR2 reads SYDVKM. This CDR3 has 12 residues. V was pared by 8 bases and J by 2 bases, with 9 bases between. The CDR3 reads CASSSGQETQYF. In DNA, the CDR3 is TGTGCCAGCTCTAGTGGACAAGAGACCCAGTACTTC.

The chain recombines TRBV4-2 with TRBJ1-5, with 9 nucleotides matching TRBD1. Unmatched junction bases numbered 3, after V lost 1 base and J lost 2 bases. CDR3 length equals 16 residues. Germline V gives CDR1 LGHNA, CDR2 YNFKEQ. CDR3 in amino acids: CASSQVDRGGNQPQHF. CDR3 sequence (DNA): TGTGCCAGCAGCCAAGTGGACAGGGGAGGCAATCAGCCCCAGCATTTT.

This rearrangement joins TRBV10-3 to TRBJ2-1; a weak D match, TRBD2 (5 bases). V lost 3 bases, J lost 5 bases, and 5 bases lay in between. Germline values: CDR1 ENHRY, CDR2 SYGVKD. This CDR3 contains 12 residues. The CDR3 region is CAISELDNEQFF. DNA for the CDR3: TGTGCCATCAGTGAACTAGACAATGAGCAGTTCTTC.